This TCR beta chain was sequenced for a study of blood T cell repertoires in COVID-19. Study context: Acute-phase and convalescent COVID-19 samples originated in the United States, Italy and Spain. Nucleic acid was either cDNA or gDNA, and it came from T cells, B-cell-depleted T cells, or PBMCs.

Original data processing: Nucleated cell number was recorded as an estimate derived from reference gene primer amplification. Produced via immunoSEQ multiplex PCR; TCRdb's table is partial and in-frame only. V and J calls and clone size are those listed in that table; D and trimming were worked out from the DNA. The sample contains 140,000 to 150,000 clones, 75% to 90% of which appear only once. The CDR3 has 18 residues. J was trimmed by 0 bases and V by 4 bases; bases with no gene match: 6. Germline lookup yields CDR1 LNHDA and CDR2 SQIVND (reference sequence). The chain is built from TRBV19 and TRBJ1-4; 12 positions match TRBD1. Sequenced: peripheral blood. This receptor was taken from a man between 60 and 70 years old with active or convalescent COVID-19. The CDR3 region is CASSRRDRGLATNEKLFF. The CDR3 region has the DNA TGTGCCAGTAGTAGAAGGGACAGGGGGCTTGCAACTAATGAAAAACTGTTTTTT. Full variable domain (remainder filled in from reference TRBV19 and TRBJ1-4): DGGITQSPKYLFRKEGQNVTLSCEQNLNHDAMYWYRQDPGQGLRLIYYSQIVNDFQKGDIAEGYSVSREKKESFPLTVTSAQKNPTAFYLCASSRRDRGLATNEKLFFGSGTQLSVL.